A single sample is the source of the 4 T cell receptor beta chains below, sequenced in a study of cytomegalovirus exposure and HLA in healthy donors. 13 Jbeta primers and 60 Vbeta primers were used for the PCR. Produced via immunoSEQ multiplex PCR; TCRdb's table is partial and in-frame only. The repertoire holds 150,000 or so clones, with under 85% as singletons. The sequencing input was PBMCs. All receptors come from a middle-aged woman in good health and CMV-seropositive.

The chain links TRBV10-2 to TRBJ1-1; possible D gene TRBD1, 5 bases. This CDR3 has 14 amino acids. Between the trimmed V and J ends, which lost 7 bases and 2 bases, there was a span of 14 bases. CDR1 WSHSY and CDR2 SAAADI come from the germline V gene. The CDR3 DNA follows: TGCGCCAGCACGCGGGACCAGACAAACACTGAAGCTTTCTTT. Protein product: CASTRDQTNTEAFF.

This clone was seen only a few times. The gene calls are TRBV2 and TRBJ2-5; 10 nucleotides match TRBD2. The CDR3 runs 15 residues. The germline V gene encodes CDR1 SNHLY and CDR2 FYNNEI. V lost 3 bases and J lost 2; bases outside the gene matches: 3. CDR3 loop: CASSDLAGEQETQYF. The DNA for the CDR3 is TGTGCCAGCAGTGATCTAGCGGGGGAACAAGAGACCCAGTACTTC.

A remark on this clone: A read error may account for a junction end that differs from germline. The V call is TRBV7-3, the J call TRBJ1-1, with D perhaps matching TRBD1 (6 bases). The V gene's germline CDR1 is SGHTA and CDR2 FQGTGA. The CDR3 spans 14 residues. This CDR3 reads CTSSLGGRDTEAFF. CDR3 coding DNA: TGTACCAGCAGCTTAGGGGGGAGGGACACTGAAGCTTTCTTT.

V is TRBV5-4 and J is TRBJ2-2, with 12 nucleotides matching TRBD2. Per germline, CDR1 SGHNT and CDR2 YYREEE (reference sequence). J lost 3 bases, V lost 5 bases, and 5 bases had no gene match. The CDR3 runs to 16 residues. CDR3 bases: TGTGCCAGCAGTGAGACTAGCGGGGGACACACCGGGGAGCTGTTTTTT. Protein product: CASSETSGGHTGELFF.